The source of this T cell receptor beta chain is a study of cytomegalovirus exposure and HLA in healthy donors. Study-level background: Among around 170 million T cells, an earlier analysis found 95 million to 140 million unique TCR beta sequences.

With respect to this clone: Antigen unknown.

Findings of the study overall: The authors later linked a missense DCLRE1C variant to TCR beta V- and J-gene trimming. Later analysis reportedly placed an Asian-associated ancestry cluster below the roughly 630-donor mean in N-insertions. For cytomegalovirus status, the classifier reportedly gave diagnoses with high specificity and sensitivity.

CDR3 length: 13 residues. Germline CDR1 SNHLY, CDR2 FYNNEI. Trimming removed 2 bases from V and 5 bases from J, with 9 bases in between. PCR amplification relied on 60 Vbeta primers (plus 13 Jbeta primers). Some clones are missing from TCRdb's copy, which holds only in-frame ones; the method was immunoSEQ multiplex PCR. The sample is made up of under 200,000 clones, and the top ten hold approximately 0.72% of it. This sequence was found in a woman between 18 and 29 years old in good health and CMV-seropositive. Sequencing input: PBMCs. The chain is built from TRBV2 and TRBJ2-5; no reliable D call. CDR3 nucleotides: TGTGCCAGCAGTGAATTGGAGCTCGAGACCCAGTACTTC. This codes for CASSELELETQYF.